A selection of T cell receptor beta chains follows, all from one sample in a study of blood T cell repertoires in COVID-19. Sequencing used immunoSEQ multiplex PCR; TCRdb keeps in-frame clones, though not all of them. The table has about 230,000 clones, approximately 90% seen once. Sequencing input: peripheral blood. The source of these receptors is a man in his thirties or forties with COVID-19, enrolled during active disease. CDR3s include the opening cysteine and the closing phenylalanine or tryptophan. Each record gives: V gene, clone size, J gene, D gene, CDR3 DNA, CDR3 protein. The D gene is left open where the match is weak. A clone size is listed for some rows: how often the clone was seen (once, few, many), or a class if it is expanded.

TRBV18	-	TRBJ1-3	-	TGTGCCAGCTCACCAGGAGGGAATAGAAACACCATATATTTT	CASSPGGNRNTIYF
TRBV2	-	TRBJ2-3	TRBD2	TGTGCCAGCGAAATTGGGCTAGCGGAGACAGATACGCAGTATTTT	CASEIGLAETDTQYF
TRBV7-6	once	TRBJ2-7	-	TGTGCCAGCAGCGAGCGAGGGATCAGGTCCTCCTACGAGCAGTACTTC	CASSERGIRSSYEQYF
TRBV4-3	-	TRBJ1-1	-	TGCGCCAGCAGCCAAGATTATGTCGGGGGGGCTAAGTCTGAAGCTTTCTTT	CASSQDYVGGAKSEAFF
TRBV28	-	TRBJ1-2	-	TGTGCCAGCAGTTTAGGTGGGACTCTTTATGGCTACACCTTC	CASSLGGTLYGYTF
TRBV12-5	-	TRBJ1-2	-	TGTGCTAGTGGTTTGGACAATCCTTATGGCTACACCTTC	CASGLDNPYGYTF
TRBV19	-	TRBJ1-1	TRBD1	TGTGCCAGTAGCAGACAGGGGGCGGCGGCCGGCTCGTTGAACACTGAAGCTTTCTTT	CASSRQGAAAGSLNTEAFF
TRBV10-3	-	TRBJ2-3	TRBD1	TGTGCCATCAGATTCCCCGGGACAGGGGACGATACGCAGTATTTT	CAIRFPGTGDDTQYF
TRBV6-5	-	TRBJ2-7	-	TGTGCCAGCAGTTACGGGGCGCAGTCCCGCCTCGAGCAGTACTTC	CASSYGAQSRLEQYF
TRBV7-8	-	TRBJ2-3	TRBD2	TGTGCCAGCAGACTAGCGGGGACAGATACGCAGTATTTT	CASRLAGTDTQYF
TRBV24-1	once	TRBJ2-1	-	TGTGCCACCAGTGATGGACAGCCCTCCTACAATGAGCAGTTCTTC	CATSDGQPSYNEQFF
TRBV5-4	-	TRBJ1-5	-	TGTGCCAGCAGCTTGGGAGGATATAGCAATCAGCCCCAGCATTTT	CASSLGGYSNQPQHF
TRBV6-5	few	TRBJ2-7	TRBD1	TGTGCGGTCCAGGGGGCGCTAACCTACGAGCAGTACTTC	CAVQGALTYEQYF
TRBV6-5	-	TRBJ2-7	-	TGTGCCAGCAGTTCCACGCTTGGCACCTACGAGCAGTACTTC	CASSSTLGTYEQYF
TRBV9	-	TRBJ1-4	TRBD1	TGTGCCAGCAGCGTAGCCGGGACAGGGAATGAAAAACTGTTTTTT	CASSVAGTGNEKLFF
TRBV7-2	-	TRBJ2-1	-	TGTGCCAGCAGCTCAGAGACTAGCTCCTACAATGAGCAGTTCTTC	CASSSETSSYNEQFF
TRBV24-1	once	TRBJ2-5	TRBD2	TGTGCCACCAGTGATCCACTAGCGGGAGAGACCCAGTACTTC	CATSDPLAGETQYF
TRBV24-1	few	TRBJ1-2	-	TGTGCCACCAGTGACCGCGGAGGCTACACCTTC	CATSDRGGYTF
TRBV18	-	TRBJ2-2	TRBD1	TGTGCCAGCTCACCAGGGACAGGGAGTACCGGGGAGCTGTTTTTT	CASSPGTGSTGELFF
TRBV9	-	TRBJ2-1	TRBD2	TGTGCCAGCAGCACCCCGGGGGGAACCTACAATGAGCAGTTCTTC	CASSTPGGTYNEQFF
TRBV27	once	TRBJ1-1	TRBD1	TGTGCCAGCAGTTTATCCCCAGGGGGTGACACTGAAGCTTTCTTT	CASSLSPGGDTEAFF
TRBV19	-	TRBJ2-4	-	TGTGCCAGTTCACTTGGCAGGGGCTCCCTCGCAGCCAAAAACATTCAGTACTTC	CASSLGRGSLAAKNIQYF
TRBV6-5	-	TRBJ2-7	-	TGTGCCAGCAGCCGGGACCGCGGGGCCTACGAGCAGTACTTC	CASSRDRGAYEQYF
TRBV9	-	TRBJ1-2	-	TGTGCCAGCAGCGTACACACCGGGACACCAAACTATGGCTACACCTTC	CASSVHTGTPNYGYTF
TRBV9	-	TRBJ2-3	TRBD1	TGTGCCAGCAGCGTCGACAGGGTCACAGATACGCAGTATTTT	CASSVDRVTDTQYF
TRBV3-1/TRBV3-2	-	TRBJ2-1	TRBD2	TGTGCCAGCAGCCAAGATGGCAGGAATCCGGGGACTAGCCCCTCCAATGAGCAGTTCTTC	CASSQDGRNPGTSPSNEQFF
TRBV5-1	-	TRBJ2-3	TRBD2	TGCGCCTCGGGACTAGCGGGAGTTCGCACAGATACGCAGTATTTT	CASGLAGVRTDTQYF
TRBV7-2	-	TRBJ1-2	TRBD1	TGTGCCAGCAGCTTGACAGGGGGTGACTATGGCTACACCTTC	CASSLTGGDYGYTF
TRBV7-2	-	TRBJ1-4	-	TGTGCCAGCAGCCGTCTCTCGGTAACTAATGAAAAACTGTTTTTT	CASSRLSVTNEKLFF
TRBV10-3	once	TRBJ1-5	TRBD1	TGTGCCATCAGTGAGGGGACAGGGAACAATCAGCCCCAGCATTTT	CAISEGTGNNQPQHF
TRBV13	-	TRBJ1-1	-	TGTGCCAGCAGCTTCCTTGGGAGGGTGGAACCCACTGAAGCTTTCTTT	CASSFLGRVEPTEAFF
TRBV5-6	-	TRBJ2-1	TRBD1	TGTGCCAGCAGCACCGGGACAGGAGCCTACAATGAGCAGTTCTTC	CASSTGTGAYNEQFF
TRBV9	once	TRBJ1-1	-	TGTGCCAGCAGCCCGAGGACAGAACTGAACACTGAAGCTTTCTTT	CASSPRTELNTEAFF
TRBV7-9	-	TRBJ2-2	TRBD2	TGTGCCAGCAGCTTACCGACTAGCGGGAGAGGGCACACCGGGGAGCTGTTTTTT	CASSLPTSGRGHTGELFF
TRBV18	-	TRBJ1-5	TRBD1	TGTGCCAGCTCACCCGGGACAGGGGGCAATCAGCCCCAGCATTTT	CASSPGTGGNQPQHF
TRBV11-2	-	TRBJ2-1	TRBD1	TGTGCCAGCAGCTCGCGGAGACAGGGCAGCTCCTACAATGAGCAGTTCTTC	CASSSRRQGSSYNEQFF
TRBV30	once	TRBJ2-3	TRBD1	TGTGCCTGGAGTCCCCCCCCCGGGCAGGGGGATAACACAGATACGCAGTATTTT	CAWSPPPGQGDNTDTQYF
TRBV29-1	-	TRBJ2-3	-	TGCAGCGGCAGATATCCGAACACAGATACGCAGTATTTT	CSGRYPNTDTQYF
TRBV13	-	TRBJ1-4	-	TGTGCCAGCAGCACAAACAGGGAGGGTGAAAAACTGTTTTTT	CASSTNREGEKLFF
TRBV7-3	-	TRBJ1-1	-	TGTGCCAGCAGCTTAACCCACAGTAGCACTGAAGCTTTCTTT	CASSLTHSSTEAFF
TRBV5-1	-	TRBJ2-7	-	TGCGCCAGCAGCTCTGGTGGGAGGATTTCGAGATACGAGCAGTACTTC	CASSSGGRISRYEQYF
TRBV7-8	few	TRBJ2-7	-	TGTGCCAGCAGCTTATCAATGGAGCGGGTCTCCTACGAGCAGTACTTC	CASSLSMERVSYEQYF
TRBV19	-	TRBJ2-4	TRBD2	TGTGCCAGTACGCCGACAACTAGCGGTATACATCCGGCCAAAAACATTCAGTACTTC	CASTPTTSGIHPAKNIQYF
TRBV6-2/TRBV6-3	few	TRBJ1-2	-	TGTGCCAGCAGTTACTATGGTCGTCGGGCAGGGGACGGCTATGGCTACACCTTC	CASSYYGRRAGDGYGYTF
TRBV7-3	-	TRBJ1-1	TRBD1	TGTGCCAGCAGTCCGGACAGGCTTAACACTGAAGCTTTCTTT	CASSPDRLNTEAFF
TRBV7-7	-	TRBJ2-7	-	TGTGCCAGCAGCTTACAAGCGGGTCCATCCTACGAGCAGTACTTC	CASSLQAGPSYEQYF
TRBV5-1	-	TRBJ2-7	TRBD2	TGCGCCAGCAGCCGGGAGGGCCCTTTTATCCGAGCCTACGAGCAGTACTTC	CASSREGPFIRAYEQYF
TRBV29-1	-	TRBJ2-7	-	TGCAGCGCGAGGAAGGGGATGGATTTTATCTACGAGCAGTACTTC	CSARKGMDFIYEQYF
TRBV4-3	-	TRBJ1-1	-	TGCGCCAGCAGCCAAGATATGGGGGGGAACACTGAAGCTTTCTTT	CASSQDMGGNTEAFF
TRBV10-3	-	TRBJ1-1	-	TGTGCCATCACCGACAGGCCCTACACTGAAGCTTTCTTT	CAITDRPYTEAFF
TRBV12-5	few	TRBJ1-1	-	TGTGCTAGTGGTTTGGTACAGTGGGGCCACTCCAACACTGAAGCTTTCTTT	CASGLVQWGHSNTEAFF
TRBV11-3	-	TRBJ1-1	-	TGTGCCAGCTCGGACAGTCCGAACACTGAAGCTTTCTTT	CASSDSPNTEAFF
TRBV28	-	TRBJ1-2	-	TGTGCCAGCACCCTCTCGGGAGCCCGGGGGGTGGGCTACACCTTC	CASTLSGARGVGYTF
TRBV5-4	-	TRBJ1-2	-	TGTGCCAGCAGCTTGGTTCGCCCGGGGTTAGGATATGGCTACACCTTC	CASSLVRPGLGYGYTF
TRBV28	-	TRBJ2-7	-	TGTGCCAGCAGTTTAATCGTAATACAGAACTACGAGCAGTACTTC	CASSLIVIQNYEQYF
TRBV4-2	-	TRBJ2-7	TRBD2	TGTGCCAGCAGCCAAGAGGGAGCGGGGTACTACGAGCAGTACTTC	CASSQEGAGYYEQYF
TRBV18	-	TRBJ2-3	-	TGTGCCAGCTCAGCAGACACAGATACGCAGTATTTT	CASSADTDTQYF
TRBV11-3	few	TRBJ2-4	TRBD1	TGTGCCAGCAGCCCCCCGGGACAGGGAGGAGGGGTAGCCAAAAACATTCAGTACTTC	CASSPPGQGGGVAKNIQYF